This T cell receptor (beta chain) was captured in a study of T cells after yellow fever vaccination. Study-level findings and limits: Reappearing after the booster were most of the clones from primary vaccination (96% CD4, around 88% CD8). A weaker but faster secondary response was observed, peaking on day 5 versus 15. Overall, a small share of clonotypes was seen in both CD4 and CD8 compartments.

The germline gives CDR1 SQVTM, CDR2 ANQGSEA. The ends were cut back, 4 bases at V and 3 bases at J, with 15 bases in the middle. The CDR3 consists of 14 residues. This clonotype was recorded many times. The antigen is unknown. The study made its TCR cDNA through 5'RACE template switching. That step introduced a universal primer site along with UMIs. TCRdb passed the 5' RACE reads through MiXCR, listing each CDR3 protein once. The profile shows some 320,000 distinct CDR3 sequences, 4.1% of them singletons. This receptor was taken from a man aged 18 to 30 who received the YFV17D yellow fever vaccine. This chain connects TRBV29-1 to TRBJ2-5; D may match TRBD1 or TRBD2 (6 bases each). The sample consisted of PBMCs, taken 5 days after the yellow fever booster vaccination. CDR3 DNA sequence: TGCAGCGTTGTCGTCTCGAGGGGGGAAGAGACCCAGTACTTC. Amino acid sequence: CSVVVSRGEETQYF.